A selection of T cell receptor beta chains follows, all from one sample in a study of blood T cell repertoires in COVID-19. Libraries were prepared by immunoSEQ multiplex PCR; TCRdb keeps only in-frame clonotypes and omits some of them. The repertoire holds about 200,000 clones, with 83% as singletons. The source material was peripheral blood. These receptors all stem from a woman in her forties with active or convalescent COVID-19. CDR3s include the opening cysteine and the closing phenylalanine or tryptophan. D genes are given only for firm matches. The size field is filled for only some rows; it gives once, few, many or a size class.

CDR3aa,CDR3nt,abundance,d_gene,j_gene,v_gene
CASSDLHGQAYDGYTF,TGTGCCAGCAGTGATCTTCACGGACAGGCCTACGATGGCTACACCTTC,few,TRBD1,TRBJ1-2,TRBV25-1
CASSTGGGFNYGYTF,TGTGCCAGCAGCACCGGAGGGGGCTTTAACTATGGCTACACCTTC,-,TRBD1,TRBJ1-2,TRBV5-4
CASSLEIAIDTQYF,TGTGCCAGCAGCTTAGAGATAGCCATCGATACGCAGTATTTT,-,-,TRBJ2-3,TRBV7-9
CASSPRWGADAETQYF,TGTGCCAGCAGCCCTCGCTGGGGCGCCGACGCCGAGACCCAGTACTTC,-,-,TRBJ2-5,TRBV7-2
CAIRRGRDRGDTQYF,TGTGCCATCAGGAGGGGACGGGACAGGGGGGATACGCAGTATTTT,-,TRBD1,TRBJ2-3,TRBV10-3
CASSAGHLCDVGTEAFF,TGTGCCAGCAGCGCGGGGCACTTGTGCGACGTTGGCACTGAAGCTTTCTTT,-,-,TRBJ1-1,TRBV21-1
CASSLYRGASPGELFF,TGTGCCAGCAGCTTATATAGGGGCGCGTCCCCCGGGGAGCTGTTTTTT,-,-,TRBJ2-2,TRBV11-3
CASIVDRGNTEAFF,TGTGCCAGCATTGTGGACAGGGGGAACACTGAAGCTTTCTTT,-,TRBD1,TRBJ1-1,TRBV28
CASSLAVTGWNTGELFF,TGTGCCAGCAGCTTAGCGGTTACAGGGTGGAACACCGGGGAGCTGTTTTTT,-,-,TRBJ2-2,TRBV7-9
CASSLRQETQYF,TGTGCCAGCAGCCTGAGGCAAGAGACCCAGTACTTC,-,-,TRBJ2-5,TRBV28
CAGSFGDRAPYEQYF,TGCGCCGGCAGCTTCGGGGACAGGGCACCCTACGAGCAGTACTTC,-,TRBD1,TRBJ2-7,TRBV5-1